Below are 25 T cell receptor beta chains sequenced from a single sample in a study of radiotherapy plus CTLA-4 blockade in lung cancer. TCRdb's copy holds only in-frame clones and misses some; the assay was immunoSEQ multiplex PCR. The sample consists of about 28,000 clones, around 80% of them appearing once. The specimen comprised peripheral blood, sampled from a patient treated with radiotherapy plus ipilimumab. Receptors were obtained from a human donor with non-small cell lung cancer who had stable disease on radiotherapy plus ipilimumab.

The chain is built from TRBV13 and TRBJ2-1; 9 nucleotides agree with TRBD2. Per germline, CDR1 PRHDT and CDR2 FYEKMQ (reference sequence). The CDR3 runs to 15 residues. V lost 2 bases, J lost 6 bases, and 5 bases stayed unmatched. CDR3 nucleotides: TGTGCCAGCAGCTTAAGTTGGCGGGGGGGCAATGAGCAGTTCTTC. This gives the protein CASSLSWRGGNEQFF.

This clone was detected only once. The gene calls are TRBV12-5 and TRBJ2-2; a possible D gene is TRBD2 (5 bases). Germline CDR1 is LGHNT and CDR2 is FRNRAP. Trimming removed 3 bases at V and 6 bases at J, with 11 bases between. The CDR3 loop spans 14 amino acids. CDR3 loop: CASGFIAGSGELFF. Written as DNA, the CDR3 is TGTGCTAGTGGTTTTATTGCGGGCTCCGGGGAGCTGTTTTTT.

This chain links TRBV27 with TRBJ1-4; D may be TRBD1 (6 bases). Germline V gene lookup returns CDR1 MNHEY and CDR2 SMNVEV (reference sequence). This CDR3 comprises 15 residues. With 6 bases removed from V and 4 bases from J, the gap between germline ends came to 15 bases. CDR3 DNA: TGTGCCAGCAGAATTCAGGGGTGGGGTAATGAAAAACTGTTTTTT. Amino acid sequence: CASRIQGWGNEKLFF. Based on the CDR3 plus reference TRBV27 and TRBJ1-4, the full variable domain is EAQVTQNPRYLITVTGKKLTVTCSQNMNHEYMSWYRQDPGLGLRQIYYSMNVEVTDKGDVPEGYKVSRKEKRNFPLILESPSPNQTSLYFCASRIQGWGNEKLFFGSGTQLSVL.

The chain has TRBV2 and TRBJ2-1; D is unclear. This CDR3 contains 12 residues. CDR1 is SNHLY, CDR2 FYNNEI, per germline. V shed 6 bases and J shed 14 bases, with 17 bases lying between them. As DNA, the CDR3 is TGTGCCAGCAGCGCAGACTCCCGGTCCGAGTTCTTC. Its protein is CASSADSRSEFF.

This chain's CDR3 is CASSSLRGQVEQYF. In DNA, the CDR3 is TGTGCCAGCAGCTCCTTGCGGGGGCAAGTCGAGCAGTACTTC. The rearrangement joins TRBV7-2 to TRBJ2-7, with a possible D match to TRBD2 (7 bases). The CDR3 covers 14 residues. V was pared by 4 bases and J by 6 bases, with 16 bases between. Germline V gene data show CDR1 as SGHTA and CDR2 as FQGNSA.

The rearrangement links TRBV5-1 to TRBJ2-3, with TRBD1 identical over 11 bases. CDR1 SGHRS and CDR2 YFSETQ come from the germline V gene. V was pared by 3 bases and J by 6 bases, with 6 bases of the junction left unmatched. The CDR3 consists of 15 residues. CDR3 residues: CASSSGQGAWDTQYF. CDR3 DNA: TGCGCCAGCAGCTCAGGACAGGGGGCGTGGGATACGCAGTATTTT.

This rearrangement joins TRBV13 to TRBJ2-6; D gene unclear. The CDR3 is 17 amino acids. Trimming took 5 bases from V and 4 from J, leaving 18 bases between them. CDR1 PRHDT and CDR2 FYEKMQ come from the germline V gene (reference sequence). The CDR3: CASSRISGSPGANVLTF. Written as DNA, the CDR3 is TGTGCCAGCAGCCGAATAAGTGGGTCACCAGGGGCCAACGTCCTGACTTTC.

The chain uses TRBV19 and TRBJ2-3, with D perhaps TRBD1 (5 bases). The ends were cut back, 3 bases at V and 2 bases at J, with 12 bases in the middle. The germline CDR1 and CDR2 sequences are LNHDA and SQIVND (reference sequence). The CDR3 totals 15 residues. The CDR3 nucleotides read TGTGCCAGTAGTATGTCACAGGAGCCCACAGATACGCAGTATTTT. Amino acid sequence: CASSMSQEPTDTQYF.

The V call is TRBV29-1, the J call TRBJ2-3, with a possible D match to TRBD1 (6 bases). This CDR3 is 15 amino acids long. Trimming cost V 4 bases and J 4 bases, with 18 bases left between them. Germline CDR1 and CDR2: SQVTM and ANQGSEA. The CDR3 loop reads CSVAFGAGVADTQYF. CDR3 DNA: TGCAGCGTTGCGTTTGGGGCAGGGGTGGCAGATACGCAGTATTTT.

This clone was detected only a few times. The rearrangement joins TRBV30 to TRBJ1-6; D gene uncertain. Trimming pared 5 bases from V and 0 bases from J, leaving 8 bases between. Germline CDR1 is GTSNPN and CDR2 is SVGIG (reference sequence). CDR3 length: 14 amino acids. CDR3 in amino acids: CAWGRSSYNSPLHF. The DNA for the CDR3 is TGTGCCTGGGGAAGGAGCTCCTATAATTCACCCCTCCACTTT.

This clone came up once. The rearrangement uses TRBV19 and TRBJ1-5; D remains ambiguous. Per the germline V gene, CDR1 is LNHDA and CDR2 is SQIVND (reference sequence). The germline V and J ends were trimmed by 4 bases and 7 bases, with 8 bases remaining between them. This CDR3 is built from 12 residues. CDR3 sequence (DNA): TGTGCCAGTAGTACCCCCCCCCAGCCCCAGCATTTT. It translates to CASSTPPQPQHF. The full variable domain, rest sourced from reference TRBV19 and TRBJ1-5, is DGGITQSPKYLFRKEGQNVTLSCEQNLNHDAMYWYRQDPGQGLRLIYYSQIVNDFQKGDIAEGYSVSREKKESFPLTVTSAQKNPTAFYLCASSTPPQPQHFGDGTRLSIL.

V usage is TRBV13 and J usage is TRBJ1-6; D gene ambiguous. V lost 0 bases and J 7 bases, leaving 10 bases between the germline ends. CDR3 length equals 15 residues. Germline CDR1 is PRHDT and CDR2 is FYEKMQ (reference sequence). The CDR3, as DNA: TGTGCCAGCAGCTTAGGCCGTGGAGGGAATTCACCCCTCCACTTT. It encodes CASSLGRGGNSPLHF.

The rearrangement joins TRBV5-4 to TRBJ2-3; 7 bases align to TRBD2. The CDR3 extends over 14 amino acids. V shed 2 bases and J 4 bases; nucleotides not matched to a gene: 4. In germline, CDR1 is SGHNT, CDR2 YYREEE (reference sequence). The CDR3 sequence: CASSLTGGADTQYF. The DNA of the CDR3 is TGTGCCAGCAGCTTAACGGGGGGAGCAGATACGCAGTATTTT.

This rearrangement joins TRBV11-3 to TRBJ2-3; a weak D match, TRBD1 (5 bases). The germline gives CDR1 SGHNT, CDR2 YENEEA. The CDR3 has 14 residues. V lost 4 bases and J 4 bases, leaving 12 bases between the germline ends. CDR3 in amino acids: CASSSGARPDTQYF. CDR3 nucleotide sequence: TGTGCCAGCAGCTCTGGGGCGCGACCAGATACGCAGTATTTT.

The CDR3 region is CASSSGTETYEQYV. The CDR3 nucleotides read TGCGCCAGCAGCTCCGGGACTGAAACCTACGAGCAGTACGTC. The V and J genes are TRBV5-1 and TRBJ2-7; possibly TRBD2 for D (6 bases). The CDR3 contains 14 residues. V dropped 3 bases and J dropped 2 bases, with 12 bases sitting between them. The germline CDR1 and CDR2 sequences are SGHRS and YFSETQ.

The V call is TRBV7-9, the J call TRBJ1-6, with 7 bases lining up with TRBD1. The length of the CDR3 is 12 residues. Germline V gene lookup returns CDR1 SEHNR and CDR2 FQNEAQ (reference sequence). J was trimmed by 10 bases and V by 6 bases; bases with no gene match: 3. The CDR3 coding sequence is TGTGCCAGCAGTCAGGGGGACTCACCCCTCCACTTT. As protein: CASSQGDSPLHF.

This rearrangement joins TRBV6-5 to TRBJ1-5; 9 bases align to TRBD1. V lost 4 bases, J lost 7 bases, and 11 bases stayed unmatched. Germline CDR1 is MNHEY and CDR2 is SVGAGI. The CDR3 runs 16 residues. CDR3: CASSLETGGLKQPQHF. In DNA form, the CDR3 reads TGTGCCAGCAGTTTAGAAACAGGGGGCTTGAAGCAGCCCCAGCATTTT.

This clone was recorded only once. The V call is TRBV11-2, the J call TRBJ1-4; TRBD1 is a possible D gene (5 bases). Trimming removed 3 bases from V and 7 bases from J, with 12 bases in between. Germline lookup yields CDR1 SGHAT and CDR2 FQNNGV. The CDR3 is 14 amino acids. This CDR3 reads CASSLAGSAEKLFF. Written as DNA, the CDR3 is TGTGCCAGCAGCTTGGCAGGGTCTGCTGAAAAACTGTTTTTT.

The chain uses TRBV6-1 and TRBJ2-1, with 10 positions matching TRBD2. After removal of 6 bases from V and 6 bases from J, the junction contained 8 bases not matched to a gene. The CDR3 spans 15 residues. Germline V lookup: CDR1 MNHNS, CDR2 SASEGT. The CDR3 is CASSTGLASSNEQFF. The CDR3 DNA reads TGTGCCAGCAGCACGGGACTAGCGTCGAGCAATGAGCAGTTCTTC.

The V and J genes are TRBV13 and TRBJ2-1, with D perhaps TRBD1 (5 bases). The CDR3 is 13 amino acids. V gave up 5 bases and J gave up 8 bases, with 13 bases separating them. Per germline, CDR1 PRHDT and CDR2 FYEKMQ (reference sequence). CDR3: CASSPTKGYEQFF. CDR3 coding DNA: TGTGCCAGCAGCCCTACGAAGGGGTATGAGCAGTTCTTC.

V is TRBV10-3 and J is TRBJ1-2, with TRBD1 matching 9 bases. J gave up 8 bases and V 9 bases, and 10 bases lay outside the gene matches. Germline-derived CDR1 and CDR2 are ENHRY and SYGVKD. The CDR3 is made up of 13 amino acids. The CDR3 reads CAIRTGEMSGYTF. The DNA for the CDR3 is TGTGCCATTCGGACAGGGGAGATGAGCGGCTACACCTTC.

This rearrangement joins TRBV5-1 to TRBJ1-3; possibly TRBD1 for D (6 bases). Germline V lookup: CDR1 SGHRS, CDR2 YFSETQ. The length of the CDR3 is 16 residues. V was trimmed by 0 bases and J by 2 bases, leaving 12 bases between them. Written as DNA, the CDR3 is TGCGCCAGCAGCTTGGGTGGGGGCACGGCTGGAAACACCATATATTTT. This translates into CASSLGGGTAGNTIYF.

This clone was detected only once. The chain employs TRBV5-6 and TRBJ2-7, with D tentatively TRBD1 or TRBD2 (5 bases each). CDR3 length equals 16 residues. The V gene's germline CDR1 is SGHDT and CDR2 YYEEEE. Trimming left V 4 bases short and J 0 bases short, with 17 bases between. The CDR3 loop is CASSDRDVIFSYEQYF. The CDR3, as DNA: TGTGCCAGCAGCGACCGGGACGTCATTTTCTCCTACGAGCAGTACTTC.

J is TRBJ1-6 and V is TRBV12-5; D is perhaps TRBD1 (5 bases). CDR1 is LGHNT and CDR2 is FRNRAP in the germline V gene. The ends were cut back, 6 bases at V and 5 bases at J, with 5 bases in the middle. The CDR3 extends over 12 amino acids. This chain's CDR3 is CASGQDNSPLHF. Written as DNA, the CDR3 is TGTGCTAGTGGACAGGATAATTCACCCCTCCACTTT.

The V gene is TRBV11-2, the J gene TRBJ1-4, with 7 positions matching TRBD1. With V trimmed by 6 bases and J by 4 bases, 8 bases remained unmatched. CDR1 is SGHAT, CDR2 FQNNGV, per germline. This CDR3 region has 15 residues. CDR3: CASSPLGQYNEKLFF. The DNA of the CDR3 is TGTGCCAGCAGTCCCCTGGGACAGTATAATGAAAAACTGTTTTTT.